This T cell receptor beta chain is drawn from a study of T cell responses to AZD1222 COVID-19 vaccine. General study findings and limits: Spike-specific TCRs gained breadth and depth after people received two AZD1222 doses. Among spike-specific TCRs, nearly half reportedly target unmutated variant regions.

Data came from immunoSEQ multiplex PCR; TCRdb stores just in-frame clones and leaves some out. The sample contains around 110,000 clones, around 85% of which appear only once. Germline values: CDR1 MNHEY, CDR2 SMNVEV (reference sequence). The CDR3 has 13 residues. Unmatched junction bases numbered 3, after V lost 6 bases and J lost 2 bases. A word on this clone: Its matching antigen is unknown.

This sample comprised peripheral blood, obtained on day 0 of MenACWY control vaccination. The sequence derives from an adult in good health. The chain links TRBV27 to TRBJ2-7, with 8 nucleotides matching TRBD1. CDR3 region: CASSLDRAYEQYF. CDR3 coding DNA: TGTGCCAGCAGCCTGGACAGGGCCTACGAGCAGTACTTC.